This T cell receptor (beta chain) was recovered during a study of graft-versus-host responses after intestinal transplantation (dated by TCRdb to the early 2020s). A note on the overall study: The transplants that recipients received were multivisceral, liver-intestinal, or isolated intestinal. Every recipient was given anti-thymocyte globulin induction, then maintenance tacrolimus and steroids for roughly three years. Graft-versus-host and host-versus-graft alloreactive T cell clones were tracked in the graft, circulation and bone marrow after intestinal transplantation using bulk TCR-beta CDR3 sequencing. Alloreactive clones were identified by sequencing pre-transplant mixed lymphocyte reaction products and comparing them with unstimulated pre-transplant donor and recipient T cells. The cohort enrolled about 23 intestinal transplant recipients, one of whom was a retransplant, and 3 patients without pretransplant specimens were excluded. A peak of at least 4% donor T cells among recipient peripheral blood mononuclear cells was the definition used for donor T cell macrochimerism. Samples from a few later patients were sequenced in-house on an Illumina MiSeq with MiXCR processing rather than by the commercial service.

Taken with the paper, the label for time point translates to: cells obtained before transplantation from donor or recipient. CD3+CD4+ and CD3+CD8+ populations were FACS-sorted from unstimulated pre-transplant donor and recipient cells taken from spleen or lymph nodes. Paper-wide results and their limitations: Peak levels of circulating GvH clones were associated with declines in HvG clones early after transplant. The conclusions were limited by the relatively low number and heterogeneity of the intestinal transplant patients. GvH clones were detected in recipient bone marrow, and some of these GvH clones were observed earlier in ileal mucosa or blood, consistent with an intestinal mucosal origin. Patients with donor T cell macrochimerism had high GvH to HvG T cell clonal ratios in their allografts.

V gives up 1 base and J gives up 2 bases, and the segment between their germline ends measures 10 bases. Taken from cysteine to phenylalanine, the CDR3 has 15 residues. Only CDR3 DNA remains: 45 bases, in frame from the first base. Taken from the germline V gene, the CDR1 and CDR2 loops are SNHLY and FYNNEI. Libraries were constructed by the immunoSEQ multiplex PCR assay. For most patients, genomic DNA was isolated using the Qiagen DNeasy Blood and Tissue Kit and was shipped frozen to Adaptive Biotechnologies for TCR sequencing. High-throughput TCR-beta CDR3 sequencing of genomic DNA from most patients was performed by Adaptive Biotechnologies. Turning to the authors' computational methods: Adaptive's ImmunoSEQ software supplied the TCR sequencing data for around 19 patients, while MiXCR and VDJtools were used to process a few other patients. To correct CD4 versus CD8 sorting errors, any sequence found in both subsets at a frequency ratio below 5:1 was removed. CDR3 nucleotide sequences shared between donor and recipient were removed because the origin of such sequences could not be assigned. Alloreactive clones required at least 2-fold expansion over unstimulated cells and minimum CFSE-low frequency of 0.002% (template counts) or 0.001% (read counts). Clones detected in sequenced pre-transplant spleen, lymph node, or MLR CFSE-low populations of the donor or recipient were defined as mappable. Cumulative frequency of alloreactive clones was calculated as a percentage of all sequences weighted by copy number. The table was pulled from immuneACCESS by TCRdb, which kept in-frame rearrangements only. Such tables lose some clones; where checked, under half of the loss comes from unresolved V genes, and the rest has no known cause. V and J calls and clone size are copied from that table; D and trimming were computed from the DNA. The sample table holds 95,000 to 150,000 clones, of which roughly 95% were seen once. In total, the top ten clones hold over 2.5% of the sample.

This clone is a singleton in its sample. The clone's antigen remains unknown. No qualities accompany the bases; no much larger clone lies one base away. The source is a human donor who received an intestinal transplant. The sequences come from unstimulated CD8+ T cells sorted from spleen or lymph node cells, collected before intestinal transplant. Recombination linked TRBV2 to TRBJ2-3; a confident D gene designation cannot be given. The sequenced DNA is TGTGCCAGCAGTGAAGACAGATCTTCCACAGATACGCAGTATTTT. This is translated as CASSEDRSSTDTQYF.